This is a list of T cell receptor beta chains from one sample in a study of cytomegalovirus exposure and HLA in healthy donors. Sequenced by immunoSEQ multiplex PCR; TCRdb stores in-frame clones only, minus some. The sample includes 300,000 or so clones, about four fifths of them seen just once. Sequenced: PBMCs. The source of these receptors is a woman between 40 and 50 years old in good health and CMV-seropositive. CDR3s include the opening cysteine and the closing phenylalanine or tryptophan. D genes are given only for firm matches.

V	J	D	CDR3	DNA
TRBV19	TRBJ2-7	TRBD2	CASSMQRLAGASYEQYF	TGTGCCAGTAGTATGCAGCGACTAGCGGGGGCCTCCTACGAGCAGTACTTC
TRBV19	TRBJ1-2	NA	CASSIAPDTGVGSF	TGTGCCAGTAGTATAGCGCCGGACACGGGCGTAGGAAGCTTC
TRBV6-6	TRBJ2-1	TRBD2	CASREGLAINEQFF	TGTGCCAGCAGGGAGGGACTAGCGATCAATGAGCAGTTCTTC
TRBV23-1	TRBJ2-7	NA	CARVPRGYSYEQYF	TGCGCCAGAGTTCCCAGGGGCTACTCCTACGAGCAGTACTTC
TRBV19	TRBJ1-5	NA	CASSASWGVNQPQHF	TGTGCCAGTAGTGCGTCCTGGGGGGTCAATCAGCCCCAGCATTTT
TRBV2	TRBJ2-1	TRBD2	CASSRRAGGSTNEQFF	TGTGCCAGCAGTCGAAGAGCGGGAGGGTCCACCAATGAGCAGTTCTTC
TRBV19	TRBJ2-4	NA	CASSTPDLTDGDIQYF	TGTGCCAGTAGTACACCCGATCTTACGGACGGGGACATTCAGTACTTC
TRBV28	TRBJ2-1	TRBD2	CASSLGGMGKNEQFF	TGTGCCAGCAGTTTGGGGGGGATGGGGAAGAATGAGCAGTTCTTC
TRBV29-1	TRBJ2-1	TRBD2	CSVGTSGYNEQFF	TGCAGCGTTGGGACTAGCGGTTACAATGAGCAGTTCTTC
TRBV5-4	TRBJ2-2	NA	CASSLGARTAGTGELFF	TGTGCCAGCAGCTTGGGGGCCCGGACAGCCGGAACCGGGGAGCTGTTTTTT
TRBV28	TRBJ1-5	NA	CASSPRSNQPQHF	TGTGCCAGCAGCCCGCGAAGCAATCAGCCCCAGCATTTT
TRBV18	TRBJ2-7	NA	CASSPPGGPYEQYF	TGTGCCAGCTCACCCCCAGGGGGGCCCTACGAGCAGTACTTC
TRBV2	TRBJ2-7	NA	CASSEYGPQRLHEQYF	TGTGCCAGCAGTGAATACGGGCCCCAGCGGTTGCACGAGCAGTACTTC
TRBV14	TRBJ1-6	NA	CASSQDYSSPLHF	TGTGCCAGCAGCCAAGATTATAGTTCACCCCTCCACTTT
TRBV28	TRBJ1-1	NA	CAAASQSTEAFF	TGTGCCGCGGCTTCGCAGTCCACTGAAGCTTTCTTT
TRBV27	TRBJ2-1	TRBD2	CASSSIAGRGNEQFF	TGTGCCAGCAGTTCGATAGCGGGGCGGGGCAATGAGCAGTTCTTC
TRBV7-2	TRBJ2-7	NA	CASREGYEQYF	TGTGCCAGCCGAGAGGGTTACGAGCAGTACTTC